This passage covers 11 T cell receptor beta chains from one sample sequenced in a study of shared clonotypes between healthy human individuals. Sequencing used immunoSEQ multiplex PCR; TCRdb keeps in-frame clones, though not all of them. This sample carries 2 million to 2.5 million clones, approximately 96% of them seen once, and the ten largest clones take roughly 0.13%. Sequencing was done on a sample of naive CD4+ T cells sorted from blood. The subset was: CD45RA+ positively selected. The origin of the receptors is a man aged 18 to 29 in good health.

The chain is built from TRBV19 and TRBJ1-1; no clear D. Germline CDR1 and CDR2: LNHDA and SQIVND (reference sequence). Trimming took off 7 bases at V and 0 bases at J, with 3 bases between the two ends. This CDR3 contains 11 residues. For the CDR3, the DNA is TGTGCCAGTACCGTGAACACTGAAGCTTTCTTT. This encodes CASTVNTEAFF.

V usage is TRBV18 and J usage is TRBJ2-7, with D perhaps TRBD1 or TRBD2 (5 bases each). Looked up from germline, CDR1 is KGHSH and CDR2 is LQKENI. V was shortened by 1 base and J by 6 bases, with 13 bases between the two germline ends. The CDR3 is made up of 14 amino acids. CDR3 bases: TGTGCCAGCTCACCACAGGGGACGGCGGGCGAGCAGTACTTC. This codes for CASSPQGTAGEQYF.

The genes are TRBV6-5 and TRBJ2-5, with a weak D call TRBD2 (5 bases). Germline lookup yields CDR1 MNHEY and CDR2 SVGAGI. Trimming removed 8 bases from V and 4 bases from J, with 14 bases in between. The CDR3 loop spans 13 amino acids. Here the CDR3 reads CASARWRSETQYF. CDR3 DNA sequence: TGTGCCAGCGCCCGATGGAGGTCAGAGACCCAGTACTTC.

The genes are TRBV13 and TRBJ1-1, with D possibly TRBD1 on 5 matching bases. Between the trimmed V and J ends, which lost 3 bases and 1 base, there was a span of 12 bases. The CDR3 extends over 15 amino acids. The germline V gene has CDR1 PRHDT and CDR2 FYEKMQ (reference sequence). The CDR3: CASSLTGTSNTEAFF. The CDR3 DNA reads as TGTGCCAGCAGCTTGACGGGGACTTCGAACACTGAAGCTTTCTTT.

The chain has TRBV11-2 and TRBJ2-1, with a tentative D call TRBD2 (6 bases). CDR1 is SGHAT, CDR2 FQNNGV, per germline. The CDR3 sequence is 13 residues long. V shed 5 bases and J shed 9 bases, with 14 bases lying between them. CDR3 bases: TGTGCCAGCAGCGCGGACTGGGGAGGTGAGCAGTTCTTC. Translated, it gives CASSADWGGEQFF.

V and J are TRBV2 and TRBJ1-4; D might be TRBD1 (5 bases). Germline V CDR1 and CDR2: SNHLY, FYNNEI. V lost 3 bases, J lost 1 base, and 9 bases lay in between. CDR3 size: 15 residues. As DNA, the CDR3 is TGTGCCAGCAGTGACCGGGGGAAAACTAATGAAAAACTGTTTTTT. Its protein is CASSDRGKTNEKLFF.

The chain uses TRBV10-1 and TRBJ2-5, with no clear D. CDR1 and CDR2 from the germline V gene are WNHNN and SYGVQD (reference sequence). Trimming took 0 bases from V and 2 from J, leaving 7 bases between them. This CDR3 spans 14 amino acids. The CDR3 loop is CASSESVTQETQYF. The DNA for the CDR3 is TGCGCCAGCAGTGAGTCTGTAACTCAAGAGACCCAGTACTTC.

The chain couples TRBV21-1 to TRBJ2-3. TRBV21-1 is marked as a pseudogene. The CDR3 totals 13 residues. The CDR3 nucleotides are TGTGCCAGAGGACGGAACCTCACAGATACGCAGTATTTT. The encoded protein is CARGRNLTDTQYF.

The V and J genes are TRBV10-3 and TRBJ1-1; 10 nucleotides line up with TRBD1. Trimming took 6 bases from V and 3 from J; bases not matched to a gene: 4. The CDR3 covers 14 residues. Germline-derived CDR1 and CDR2 are ENHRY and SYGVKD. CDR3 in DNA: TGTGCCATCAGACGGGACAGGGGAGACACTGAAGCTTTCTTT. Translated, it gives CAIRRDRGDTEAFF.

The rearrangement joins TRBV27 to TRBJ1-1; D call uncertain. The CDR3 extends over 16 amino acids. Germline-derived CDR1 and CDR2 are MNHEY and SMNVEV (reference sequence). Trimming pared 2 bases from V and 0 bases from J, leaving 13 bases between. The CDR3 coding sequence is TGTGCCAGCAGTTTAGGCTTCGAGGCAATGAACACTGAAGCTTTCTTT. Protein product: CASSLGFEAMNTEAFF.

The chain employs TRBV6-6 and TRBJ1-3, with D hard to call. Germline CDR1 and CDR2: MNHNY and SVGAGI (reference sequence). This CDR3 spans 15 amino acids. Trimming removed 2 bases from V and 0 bases from J, with 8 bases in between. The CDR3 spells CASSYGPFSGNTIYF. As DNA, the CDR3 is TGTGCCAGCAGTTACGGACCCTTCTCTGGAAACACCATATATTTT.